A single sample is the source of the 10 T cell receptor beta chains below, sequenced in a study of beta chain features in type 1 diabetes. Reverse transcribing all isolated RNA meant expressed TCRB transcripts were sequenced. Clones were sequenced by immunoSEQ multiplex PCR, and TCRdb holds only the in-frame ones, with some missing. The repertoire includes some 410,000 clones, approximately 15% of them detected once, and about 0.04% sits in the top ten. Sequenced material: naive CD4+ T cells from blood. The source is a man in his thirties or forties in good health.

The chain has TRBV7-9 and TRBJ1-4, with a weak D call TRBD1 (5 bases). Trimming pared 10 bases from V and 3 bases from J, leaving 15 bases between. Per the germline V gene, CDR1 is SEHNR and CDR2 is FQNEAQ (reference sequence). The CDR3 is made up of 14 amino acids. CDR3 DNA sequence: TGTGCCACCCTTCTTACGGGACCTAATGAAAAACTGTTTTTT. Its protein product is CATLLTGPNEKLFF.

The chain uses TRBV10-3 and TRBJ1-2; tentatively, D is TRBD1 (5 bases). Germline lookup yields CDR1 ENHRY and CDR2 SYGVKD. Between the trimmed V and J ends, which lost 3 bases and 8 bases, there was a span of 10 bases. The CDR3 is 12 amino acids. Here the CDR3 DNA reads TGTGCCATCAGTGATCGAAGGGACGGCTACACCTTC. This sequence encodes CAISDRRDGYTF.

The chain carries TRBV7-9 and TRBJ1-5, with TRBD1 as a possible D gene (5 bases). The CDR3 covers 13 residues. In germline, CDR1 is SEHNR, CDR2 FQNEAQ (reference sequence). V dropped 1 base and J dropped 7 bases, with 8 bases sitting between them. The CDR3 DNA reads TGTGCCAGCAGCTTAGGCAGGGAGCAGCCCCAGCATTTT. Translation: CASSLGREQPQHF.

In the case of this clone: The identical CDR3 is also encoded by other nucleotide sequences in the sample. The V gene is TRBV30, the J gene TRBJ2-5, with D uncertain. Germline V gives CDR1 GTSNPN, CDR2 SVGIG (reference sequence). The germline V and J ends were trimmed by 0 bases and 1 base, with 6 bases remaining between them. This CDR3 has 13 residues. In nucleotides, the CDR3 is TGTGCCTGGAGTGTGTTAGCCCAAGAGACCCAGTACTTC. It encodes CAWSVLAQETQYF.

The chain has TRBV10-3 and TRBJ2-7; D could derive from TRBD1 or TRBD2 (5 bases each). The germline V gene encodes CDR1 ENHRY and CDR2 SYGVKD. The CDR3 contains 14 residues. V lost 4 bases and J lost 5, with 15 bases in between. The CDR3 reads CAISVGASGDEQYF. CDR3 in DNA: TGTGCCATCAGTGTCGGGGCCTCTGGGGACGAGCAGTACTTC.

CDR3 nucleotides: TGCGCCAGCAGCCGCCCGGGACTGGAGGGCTACACCTTC. It codes for CASSRPGLEGYTF. The chain joins TRBV4-1 to TRBJ1-2; maybe TRBD1 (5 bases). This CDR3 is built from 13 residues. Trimming removed 4 bases from V and 8 bases from J, with 14 bases in between. Germline V CDR1 and CDR2: MGHRA, YSYEKL.

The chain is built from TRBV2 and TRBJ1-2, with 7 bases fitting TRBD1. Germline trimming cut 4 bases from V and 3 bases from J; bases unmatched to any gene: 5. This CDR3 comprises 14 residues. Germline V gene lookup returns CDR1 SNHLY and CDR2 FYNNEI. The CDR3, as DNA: TGTGCCAGCAGTGGACAGGGAACCCACTATGGCTACACCTTC. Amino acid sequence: CASSGQGTHYGYTF.

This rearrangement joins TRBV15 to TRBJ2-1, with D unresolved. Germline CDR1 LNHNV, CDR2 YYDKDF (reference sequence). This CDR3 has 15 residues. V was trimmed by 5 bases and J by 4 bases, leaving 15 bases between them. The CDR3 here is CATSVSSPKYNEQFF. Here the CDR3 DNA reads TGTGCCACCAGCGTATCGAGTCCGAAGTACAATGAGCAGTTCTTC.

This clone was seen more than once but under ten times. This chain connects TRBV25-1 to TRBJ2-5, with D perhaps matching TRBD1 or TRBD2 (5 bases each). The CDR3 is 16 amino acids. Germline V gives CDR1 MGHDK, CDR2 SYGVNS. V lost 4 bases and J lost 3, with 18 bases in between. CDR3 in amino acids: CASSAGAPTIKETQYF. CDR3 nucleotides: TGTGCCAGCAGTGCCGGGGCGCCAACTATTAAAGAGACCCAGTACTTC. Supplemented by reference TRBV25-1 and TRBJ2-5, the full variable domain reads EADIYQTPRYLVIGTGKKITLECSQTMGHDKMYWYQQDPGMELHLIHYSYGVNSTEKGDLSSESTVSRIRTEHFPLTLESARPSHTSQYLCASSAGAPTIKETQYFGPGTRLLVL.

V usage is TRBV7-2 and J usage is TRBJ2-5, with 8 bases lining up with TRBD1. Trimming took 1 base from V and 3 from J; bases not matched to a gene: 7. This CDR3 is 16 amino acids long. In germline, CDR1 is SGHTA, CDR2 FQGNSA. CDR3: CASSLVGQGAKETQYF. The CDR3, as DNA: TGTGCCAGCAGCTTAGTGGGCCAGGGGGCAAAAGAGACCCAGTACTTC.